This passage covers 5 T cell receptor beta chains from one sample sequenced in a study of control samples from healthy donors and cancer patients. The assay was immunoSEQ multiplex PCR, and TCRdb's table has in-frame clones only and misses some. This sample has 130,000 to 150,000 clones, with 90% to 95% found just once. The source material was PBMCs. The origin of the receptors is a man in his sixties with colorectal cancer.

V is TRBV5-4 and J is TRBJ2-7; D unresolved. Per the germline V gene, CDR1 is SGHNT and CDR2 is YYREEE (reference sequence). The CDR3 covers 12 residues. V lost 4 bases and J lost 6, with 11 bases in between. The CDR3 DNA sequence: TGTGCCAGCAGCCTTGGCCCCTCCGAGCAGTACTTC. It translates to CASSLGPSEQYF.

This sequence joins TRBV5-1 and TRBJ1-1, with a tentative D call TRBD1 (5 bases). The germline CDR1 and CDR2 sequences are SGHRS and YFSETQ. V was shortened by 2 bases and J by 0 bases, with 11 bases between the two germline ends. The CDR3 sequence is 15 residues long. The CDR3 DNA sequence: TGCGCCAGCAGCTTTAGGAGGGGTATGAACACTGAAGCTTTCTTT. This encodes CASSFRRGMNTEAFF. Drawing the rest from reference TRBV5-1 and TRBJ1-1, the complete variable domain is KAGVTQTPRYLIKTRGQQVTLSCSPISGHRSVSWYQQTPGQGLQFLFEYFSETQRNKGNFPGRFSGRQFSNSRSEMNVSTLELGDSALYLCASSFRRGMNTEAFFGQGTRLTVV.

V gene TRBV7-2 combines with J gene TRBJ1-5; D perhaps matches TRBD1 (5 bases). Between the trimmed V and J ends, which lost 5 bases and 3 bases, there was a span of 14 bases. From germline, CDR1 is SGHTA and CDR2 FQGNSA. The CDR3 is made up of 15 amino acids. The CDR3 protein is CASSLNPGPNQPQHF. The CDR3 DNA reads TGTGCCAGCAGCCTGAACCCAGGGCCCAATCAGCCCCAGCATTTT.

The V and J genes are TRBV7-8 and TRBJ2-6; TRBD1 aligns across 10 bases. Germline CDR1 SGHVS, CDR2 FQNEAQ. J was trimmed by 4 bases and V by 3 bases; bases with no gene match: 9. This CDR3 has 18 residues. The chain's CDR3 is CASSLAVTGGAGANVLTF. In DNA form, the CDR3 reads TGTGCCAGCAGCTTGGCCGTGACAGGGGGCGCAGGGGCCAACGTCCTGACTTTC.

The chain recombines TRBV30 with TRBJ2-3; 8 bases are a match to TRBD2. The CDR3 is made up of 14 amino acids. V was clipped by 2 bases and J by 5 bases; unmatched bases: 6. The germline V gene has CDR1 GTSNPN and CDR2 SVGIG (reference sequence). The CDR3 reads CAWSIGGALDTQYF. CDR3 bases: TGTGCCTGGAGTATCGGGGGGGCCCTAGATACGCAGTATTTT.